This T cell receptor beta chain was retrieved from a study of blood T cell repertoires in COVID-19. The table lists this clone with a few counts. Sequenced by immunoSEQ multiplex PCR; TCRdb stores in-frame clones only, minus some. The data show roughly 200,000 clones, more than 80% seen once. Germline V gene sequence: CDR1 MGHRA, CDR2 YSYEKL. J was trimmed by 0 bases and V by 3 bases; bases with no gene match: 13. The CDR3 is 20 residues long. This TCR came from a middle-aged man who had recovered from COVID-19. Source material: PBMCs or T cells enriched from blood (not recorded which). The V gene is TRBV4-1, the J gene TRBJ2-2, with 10 positions matching TRBD1. This CDR3 reads CASSHPARRGQGSNTGELFF. The CDR3 DNA sequence: TGCGCCAGCAGCCACCCCGCGAGGAGGGGACAGGGGTCGAACACCGGGGAGCTGTTTTTT.